The T cell receptor beta chain under discussion was sequenced for a study of graft-versus-host responses after intestinal transplantation. Libraries were prepared by immunoSEQ multiplex PCR; TCRdb keeps only in-frame clonotypes and omits some of them. The top ten hold roughly 0.18% of the sample, which has approximately 88,000 clones, approximately 94% seen once. A remark on this clone: Its antigen remains unidentified.

This sequence was found in a human donor who was the organ donor for an intestinal transplant. The specimen was unstimulated CD4+ T cells sorted from spleen or lymph node cells, collected before transplant.

In DNA form, the CDR3 reads TGTGCCAGCAGTGTCGAGCCCTATAGCAATCAGCCCCAGCATTTT. Amino acid sequence: CASSVEPYSNQPQHF. V is TRBV6-5 and J is TRBJ1-5; D is uncertain. The germline gives CDR1 MNHEY, CDR2 SVGAGI. The CDR3 consists of 15 residues. The V and J ends lost 5 bases and 0 bases respectively, with 11 bases between them.